What follows are 2 T cell receptor beta chains derived from one specimen sequenced in a study of blood T cells in healthy people across ages. PCR was performed a second time for 7 to 11 cycles using a sample-barcoded 5' primer and a J-beta primer mix. Each CDR3 protein is one row after TCRdb ran MiXCR on the 5' RACE reads. The table lists roughly 700,000 distinct CDR3 sequences, approximately 31% of them singletons. The material sequenced was blood. All receptors come from a woman older than 75 in good health.

This clonotype was counted ten times or more. The chain combines TRBV20-1 with TRBJ2-5; D might be TRBD1 (6 bases). Trimming took 3 bases from V and 3 from J, leaving 17 bases between them. Germline-derived CDR1 and CDR2 are DFQATT and SNEGSKA (reference sequence). The CDR3 loop spans 15 amino acids. The CDR3 here is CSASRPGTSKETQYF. The CDR3 bases are TGCAGTGCTAGTAGACCCGGGACATCCAAAGAGACCCAGTACTTC.

This clonotype was observed many times. V gene TRBV21-1 combines with J gene TRBJ2-4. TRBV21-1 is tagged as a pseudogene. The CDR3 is made up of 15 amino acids. The CDR3 reads CASSKVTSGENIQYF. CDR3 DNA: TGTGCCAGCAGCAAAGTAACAAGTGGAGAAAACATTCAGTACTTC.